The source of this T cell receptor (beta chain) is a study of OX40 agonist ivuxolimab in advanced cancers. As for the study more broadly: The costimulatory receptor OX40 (CD134) was targeted by ivuxolimab, a fully human IgG2 agonistic monoclonal antibody. Of the roughly 50 dose-escalation patients, hepatocellular carcinoma was present in about 19, melanoma in around 15, renal cell carcinoma in 9 and head and neck cancer in 9. Prior anti-PD-1, anti-PD-L1 or anti-CTLA-4 therapy was permitted, and 30% to 50% of dose-escalation patients had received checkpoint inhibitors. Partial responses occurred in three dose-escalation patients: two with cutaneous melanoma and one with hepatocellular carcinoma. The purpose of peripheral TCRbeta sequencing was to test whether ivuxolimab changed TCR sequence diversity and led to clonal T-cell expansion. The monotherapy dose-escalation portion (N ≈ 52 patients) of the phase I ivuxolimab trial is reported in the paper. In the dose-escalation cohort, 82.7% of patients were male, and the mean age was approximately 60 years, with a range of 23 to 79. Intravenous ivuxolimab was administered to patients every 2 weeks at six dose levels: 0.01, 0.1, 0.3, 1.5, 3 and 10 mg/kg. Overall study outcomes, separate from this receptor: Partial responders in the 0.1-3.0 mg/kg groups had among the lowest normalized peripheral clonal expansion, especially among CD8+ T cells. At doses of 0.1 to 3.0 mg/kg, clonal expansion of both CD4+ and CD8+ T cells in blood was seen between baseline and week 6. On average, CD8+ T cells showed more expanded clones than CD4+ T cells after ivuxolimab. Low levels of normalized T-cell clonal expansion were also shown by some nonresponding patients. Which antigens the clonally expanded peripheral T cells were specific for was not determined.

The CDR3 runs 17 residues from the cysteine to the phenylalanine. The kept DNA is CDR3 alone, 51 bases in frame from the first base. For sequencing of the TCRbeta CDR3 region, genomic DNA was extracted from the sorted cells. TCRbeta CDR3 regions were sequenced using the immunoSEQ Assay. Drawn from immuneACCESS, this table holds only the in-frame rearrangements with V and J called that TCRdb kept. Clones are partly lost; checked studies trace under half to an unresolved V gene and leave the rest unexplained. The sample table contains tens of thousands of clones; only one count was recorded for approximately 92% of them. The ten largest clones take up around 1% of the sample. Patients with a history of autoimmune disease or receiving systemic immunosuppression were excluded from the trial. Peripheral blood for TCR sequencing was drawn from every dose cohort at baseline, at cycle 4 day 1 and at cycle 7 day 1. The samples were taken from a phase I, first-in-human, multicenter, open-label dose-escalation trial of ivuxolimab. Adults with locally advanced or metastatic melanoma, renal cell, hepatocellular, or head and neck squamous cell carcinoma were enrolled in the trial. CD4+ and CD8+ T cells were sorted separately from peripheral blood before TCR sequencing.

About this clone itself: It lacks a known antigen. The sample holds no much larger clone one base away, and base qualities are not on file.

The sequencing here drew on CD4+ or CD8+ T cells sorted from blood, taken in a trial of the OX40 agonist ivuxolimab. The V gene is TRBV21-1 and the J gene is TRBJ1-1; the table names TRBD1, a call not compared with the DNA. TRBV21-1 is flagged as a pseudogene. The receptor comes from an adult with an advanced solid tumor such as melanoma, head and neck, liver or kidney cancer. The CDR3 region has the sequence CASSSYGHRARNTEAFF. The bases are TGTGCCAGCAGCTCTTACGGGCACAGGGCCAGGAACACTGAAGCTTTCTTT.